This is a list of T cell receptor beta chains from one sample in a study of CD8 T cells in ankylosing spondylitis. Each CDR3 protein is one row after TCRdb ran MiXCR on the 5' RACE reads. The data contain under 300,000 distinct CDR3 sequences, approximately 12% of them singletons. Specimen: blood, either unsorted or a sorted T cell fraction (not recorded which). Receptors were obtained from a male donor with ankylosing spondylitis or in good health (not recorded which). Each CDR3 is given with its conserved first and last residue. Each record gives: D gene, V gene, clone size, J gene, CDR3 protein, CDR3 DNA. A D gene is named only where the DNA matches it firmly. Clone size is stated in some rows and not others, as once, few, many or a class when expanded.

-	TRBV29-1	many	TRBJ1-1	CSVGGRTTEAFF	TGCAGCGTTGGGGGGCGTACCACTGAAGCTTTCTTT
-	TRBV6-1	-	TRBJ2-1	CASSLRDSPNNEQFF	TGTGCCAGCAGCCTGCGGGACTCCCCAAACAATGAGCAGTTCTTC
-	TRBV11-3	-	TRBJ2-1	CASSLRGLEGIEQFF	TGTGCCAGCAGCTTACGGGGTCTCGAGGGGATTGAGCAGTTCTTC
-	TRBV13	many	TRBJ2-3	CASSLWGYRADTQYF	TGTGCCAGCAGCTTGTGGGGGTATCGGGCAGATACGCAGTATTTT
-	TRBV7-8	many	TRBJ1-2	CASSLVWGGIGYTF	TGTGCCAGCAGCTTAGTGTGGGGGGGCATTGGCTACACCTTC
-	TRBV20-1	many	TRBJ2-3	CSASGLGTDTQYF	TGCAGTGCTAGCGGGTTAGGCACAGATACGCAGTATTTT
TRBD1	TRBV12-3/TRBV12-4	few	TRBJ2-7	CASREGTGRNYEQYF	TGTGCCAGCAGAGAGGGGACAGGGAGAAACTACGAGCAGTACTTC
-	TRBV5-1	many	TRBJ2-1	CASSGGANNEQFF	TGCGCCAGCAGCGGGGGAGCTAACAATGAGCAGTTCTTC
-	TRBV20-1	once	TRBJ2-7	CSARTGTPTYEQYF	TGCAGTGCTAGAACCGGGACGCCGACCTACGAGCAGTACTTC
TRBD2	TRBV2	few	TRBJ2-1	CASRNLAGGYNEQFF	TGTGCCAGCAGAAACCTAGCGGGGGGTTACAATGAGCAGTTCTTC
-	TRBV29-1	-	TRBJ2-7	CSVGAGGQYF	TGCAGCGTTGGCGCCGGCGGGCAGTACTTC
TRBD2	TRBV7-2	many	TRBJ2-1	CASSLALAGAINEQFF	TGTGCCAGCAGCCTGGCGCTAGCGGGGGCCATCAATGAGCAGTTCTTC
-	TRBV5-1	-	TRBJ2-3	CASSLDLGDVQYF	TGCGCCAGCAGCTTGGATTTAGGGGACGTGCAGTATTTT
-	TRBV20-1	once	TRBJ2-5	CSASVTDPGQETQYF	TGCAGTGCTAGTGTAACGGACCCAGGCCAAGAGACCCAGTACTTC
-	TRBV6-5	few	TRBJ2-5	CASSSQDGGPETQYF	TGTGCCAGCAGTTCGCAGGACGGGGGTCCAGAGACCCAGTACTTC
-	TRBV28	many	TRBJ2-4	CASINSGQNIQYF	TGTGCCAGCATTAATAGCGGACAAAACATTCAGTACTTC
-	TRBV27	few	TRBJ2-1	CASSFGTYNEQFF	TGTGCCAGCAGTTTTGGGACGTACAATGAGCAGTTCTTC
-	TRBV15	few	TRBJ2-7	CATSPEGSADAYEQYF	TGTGCCACCAGCCCAGAGGGGAGCGCGGACGCCTACGAGCAGTACTTC
-	TRBV27	many	TRBJ2-5	CASSLRTQETQYF	TGTGCCAGCAGTCTACGGACCCAAGAGACCCAGTACTTC
-	TRBV5-1	many	TRBJ2-2	CASSLADQTGELFF	TGCGCCAGCAGCTTGGCCGACCAAACCGGGGAGCTGTTTTTT
-	TRBV6-5	-	TRBJ2-3	CASSYSMGTDTQYF	TGTGCCAGCAGTTACTCTATGGGCACAGATACGCAGTATTTT
-	TRBV10-3	many	TRBJ2-1	CAISVRATGGNEQFF	TGTGCCATCAGTGTGCGAGCTACCGGAGGGAATGAGCAGTTCTTC
TRBD1	TRBV7-8	many	TRBJ2-3	CASSRDSSTDTQYF	TGTGCCAGCAGCCGGGACAGTAGCACAGATACGCAGTATTTT
-	TRBV28	few	TRBJ1-3	CASSLSAGASSGNTIYF	TGTGCCAGCAGTTTATCCGCGGGGGCTAGCTCTGGAAACACCATATATTTT
-	TRBV7-9	many	TRBJ2-3	CASSLIFSTDTQYF	TGTGCCAGCAGCTTAATTTTTAGCACAGATACGCAGTATTTT
-	TRBV5-1	many	TRBJ2-3	CASSLLRDTQYF	TGCGCCAGCAGCCTCCTCCGGGATACGCAGTATTTT
-	TRBV13	many	TRBJ2-1	CASSHSVLSNEQFF	TGTGCCAGCAGCCATAGCGTCCTTTCCAATGAGCAGTTCTTC
TRBD2	TRBV11-1	few	TRBJ2-7	CASSFSGNSYEQYF	TGTGCCAGCAGCTTCAGCGGGAACTCCTACGAGCAGTACTTC
-	TRBV9	many	TRBJ2-1	CASSEAYNEQFF	TGTGCCAGCAGCGAGGCGTACAATGAGCAGTTCTTC
-	TRBV6-1	-	TRBJ1-6	CASSSQGPNSPLHF	TGTGCCAGCAGTAGCCAGGGACCGAATTCACCCCTCCACTTT